The clone carrying this T cell receptor beta chain was seen many times. Its antigen is still unknown. This record comes from a study of T cells in Graves' hyperthyroidism and ophthalmopathy. With a duration under 2 months, the hyperthyroidism was newly diagnosed in patients aged 18 to 65. Together with thyroid ultrasound, orbital computed tomography, serum thyroxine and TRAb, clinical symptoms were used for diagnoses. Amplified regions were TCR beta CDR3 sequences from RNA transcripts. TCR CDR3 regions were first amplified by RT-PCR with HTBI primers. Via MiXCR, TCRdb re-called the multiplex PCR reads, giving one row per CDR3 protein. Among around 300,000 distinct CDR3 sequences listed, about 15% were seen once. General study results and limits: Separation of ophthalmopathy from stable hyperthyroidism was achieved by a 13 V-J model.

The V gene lost 0 bases and the J gene lost 3 bases, with 8 bases spanning the gap. The CDR3 totals 15 residues. This clonotype was sampled from a woman under 40 with Graves' hyperthyroidism. What was sequenced was blood. This chain links TRBV12-3 or TRBV12-4 with TRBJ1-4; D not certain. This chain's CDR3 is CASSLARRSNEKLFF. Written as DNA, the CDR3 is TGTGCCAGCAGTTTAGCCAGGCGATCTAATGAAAAACTGTTTTTT.